This TCR beta chain is from a study of T cells in Graves' hyperthyroidism and ophthalmopathy (dated by TCRdb to 2018 to 2020). Study-wide context: A discovery cohort of roughly 100 patients, roughly 45 with Graves' ophthalmopathy and approximately 60 with stable Graves' hyperthyroidism, was used to find distinguishing TCR V-J signatures. After sampling, hyperthyroidism patients received methimazole starting at 30 mg daily, and ophthalmopathy patients received high-dose intravenous methylprednisolone. TCR Vbeta CDR3 sequencing of approximately 140 peripheral blood samples (approximately 44 ophthalmopathy, 75 to 80 hyperthyroidism and approximately 17 progressor patients) is reported in the paper. The 100 or so discovery patients were randomly divided into training and test sets at a 7:3 ratio. Whether ophthalmopathy could be predicted prospectively was tested in an independent validation cohort made up of about 18 hyperthyroidism patients plus 17 patients who later progressed to ophthalmopathy. The study also compared thyroid tissue and blood T-cell repertoires from over 5 Graves' hyperthyroidism patients.

The TCR beta CDR3 regions were amplified from the RNA transcripts. A first-round RT-PCR of the TCR CDR3 used the HTBI primer set with the Qiagen OneStep RT-PCR kit. Libraries were constructed in a second round of multiplex PCR, after which size selection and purification were performed. Libraries were sequenced paired-end with 100 bp reads on an Illumina HiSeq2000. The paper's processing steps were these. SOAPnuke was used to process the raw data, removing reads that contained adapters or uncalled bases, had a mean Phred below 15, or lacked an exact match to the constant primer or identifier. High-quality paired reads were merged using COPE v1.2.5, and each unique nucleotide sequence was defined as a clonotype. Clonotypes were aligned to IMGT TRBV, TRBD and TRBJ reference segments using MiTCR v1.1. Analysis was restricted to V-J combinations with a frequency above 0.0001, which covered approximately 99% of repertoires. A TCS score was defined as the ratio of F50 (clonal expansion) to E x V (chaos), with BLOSUM62-based TCRdist applied between CDR3 peptides within each V-J. Welch's t-statistics and random forest reduced roughly 530 V-J features to 10 to 15, which were used in a naive Bayes classifier (R e1071). TCRdb's own reprocessing of the public reads used fastp at Q25 and MiXCR and kept productive beta chains. CDR3 protein sequences are deduplicated, and each keeps its most common genes and DNA. These V and J calls are TCRdb output, not the study's own analysis. For this sample the table gives about 540,000 distinct CDR3 sequences, of which 40% to 55% were detected only once. Of the sample, just under 8.5% is held by the ten largest clones.

General findings and caveats noted by the study authors: Sample size was not statistically predetermined, and investigators were not blinded to group allocation. In validation, the model predicted progression to ophthalmopathy with about 71% sensitivity and over 72% specificity, a median of 6.5 months before onset. In cross-validation, a model built on a 13 V-J signature told ophthalmopathy apart from stable hyperthyroidism with roughly 87% sensitivity and roughly 81% specificity, and in testing the same model reached 80%/75%. Most expanded thyroid clonotypes (frequency above 0.001) were also detected in blood, suggesting blood repertoires may reflect thyroid immune responses.

As regards this clonotype: The antigen it recognizes is unknown. No per-base quality is available; no much larger clone lies one base away.

Reading the germline V gene (reference sequence) gives CDR1 DFQATT and CDR2 SNEGSKA. There are 16 amino acids in the CDR3, from cysteine to phenylalanine inclusive. Left in the record is the CDR3 DNA by itself, 48 bases read in frame from the first base. Stable Graves' hyperthyroidism was defined as no progression to ophthalmopathy during 18 months of follow-up. The hyperthyroidism patients were between 18 and 65 years old and newly diagnosed, with a disease duration of less than 2 months. The study excluded patients with uncontrolled infections, other autoimmune diseases, pregnancy or lactation. Diagnoses relied on clinical symptoms, serum thyroxine and TRAb, thyroid ultrasound and orbital computed tomography. Total RNA was extracted with Trizol reagent, and quality was checked on an Agilent 2100 Bioanalyzer.

The chain uses TRBV20-1 and TRBJ1-4; TRBD1 aligns with 7 central bases. This TCR was sampled from a young woman with Graves' hyperthyroidism. Donor details come from another sample of the same person, matched by shared clones. Sequencing used peripheral blood or thyroid tissue (not recorded which). The CDR3 amino acid sequence is: CNAMEDRDATNEKLFF. Here is the DNA: TGCAATGCGATGGAAGACAGGGACGCAACTAATGAAAAACTGTTTTTT.